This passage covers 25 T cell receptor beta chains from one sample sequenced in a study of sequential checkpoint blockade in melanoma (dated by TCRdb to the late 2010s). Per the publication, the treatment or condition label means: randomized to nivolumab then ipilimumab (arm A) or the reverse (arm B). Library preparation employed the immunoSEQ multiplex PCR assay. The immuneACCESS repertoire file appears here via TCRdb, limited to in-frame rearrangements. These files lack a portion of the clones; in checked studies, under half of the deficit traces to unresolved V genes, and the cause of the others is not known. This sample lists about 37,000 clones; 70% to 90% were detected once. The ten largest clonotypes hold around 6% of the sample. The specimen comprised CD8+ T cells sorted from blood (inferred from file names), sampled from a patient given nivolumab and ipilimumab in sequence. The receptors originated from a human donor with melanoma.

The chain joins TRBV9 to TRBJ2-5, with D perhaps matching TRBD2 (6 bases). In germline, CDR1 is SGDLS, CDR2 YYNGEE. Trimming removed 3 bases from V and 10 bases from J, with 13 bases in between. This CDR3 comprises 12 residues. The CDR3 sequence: CASSAGGADQYF. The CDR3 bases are TGTGCCAGCAGCGCGGGCGGGGCCGACCAGTACTTC.

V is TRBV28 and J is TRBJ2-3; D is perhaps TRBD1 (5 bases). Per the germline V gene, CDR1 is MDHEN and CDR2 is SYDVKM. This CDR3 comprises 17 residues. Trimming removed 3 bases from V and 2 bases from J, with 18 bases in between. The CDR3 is CASSFLFGHPLTDTQYF. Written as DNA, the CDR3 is TGTGCCAGCAGTTTTTTATTCGGACACCCCCTCACAGATACGCAGTATTTT.

The CDR3: CASSIWGTGTQPQHF. CDR3 nucleotides: TGTGCCAGTAGTATTTGGGGAACAGGGACTCAGCCCCAGCATTTT. This chain connects TRBV19 to TRBJ1-5; weak D call: TRBD1 (6 bases). Trimming pared 3 bases from V and 6 bases from J, leaving 15 bases between. Germline V gene sequence: CDR1 LNHDA, CDR2 SQIVND (reference sequence). The CDR3 has 15 amino acids.

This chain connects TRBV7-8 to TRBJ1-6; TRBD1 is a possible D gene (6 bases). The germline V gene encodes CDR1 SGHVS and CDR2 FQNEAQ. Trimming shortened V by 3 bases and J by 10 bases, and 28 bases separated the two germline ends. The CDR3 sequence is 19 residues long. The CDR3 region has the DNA TGTGCCAGCAGCTTGGAAGAATCCAGGGGTGTATCAGTGAAGTCACCCCTCCACTTT. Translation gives CASSLEESRGVSVKSPLHF.

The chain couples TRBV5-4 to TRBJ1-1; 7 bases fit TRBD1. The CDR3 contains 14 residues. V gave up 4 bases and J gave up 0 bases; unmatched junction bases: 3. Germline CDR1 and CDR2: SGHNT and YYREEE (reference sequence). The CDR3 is CASSGGQMNTEAFF. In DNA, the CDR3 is TGTGCCAGCAGCGGGGGACAGATGAACACTGAAGCTTTCTTT.

In DNA form, the CDR3 reads TGCGCCAGCAGAGAACAGGGGGGCACTGAAGCTTTCTTT. Its translation: CASREQGGTEAFF. This sequence joins TRBV5-1 and TRBJ1-1; 8 nucleotides match TRBD1. The CDR3 runs 13 residues. Germline trimming cut 5 bases from V and 4 bases from J; bases unmatched to any gene: 4. Germline CDR1 SGHRS, CDR2 YFSETQ. The variable domain in full, with the rest retrieved from reference TRBV5-1 and TRBJ1-1, is KAGVTQTPRYLIKTRGQQVTLSCSPISGHRSVSWYQQTPGQGLQFLFEYFSETQRNKGNFPGRFSGRQFSNSRSEMNVSTLELGDSALYLCASREQGGTEAFFGQGTRLTVV.

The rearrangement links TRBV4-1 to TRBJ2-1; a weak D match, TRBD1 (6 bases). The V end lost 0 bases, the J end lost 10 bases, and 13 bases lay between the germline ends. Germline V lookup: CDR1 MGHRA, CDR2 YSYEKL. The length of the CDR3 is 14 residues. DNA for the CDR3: TGCGCCAGCAGCCAAGATACAGGGAACGTCGAGCAGTTCTTC. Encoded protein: CASSQDTGNVEQFF.

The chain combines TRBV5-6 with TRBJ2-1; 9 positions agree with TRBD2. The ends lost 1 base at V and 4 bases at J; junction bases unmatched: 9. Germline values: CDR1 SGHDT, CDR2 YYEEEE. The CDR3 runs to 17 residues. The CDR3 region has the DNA TGTGCCAGCAGCTTGCACCCCGGGACTAGCAGTTACAATGAGCAGTTCTTC. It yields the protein CASSLHPGTSSYNEQFF.

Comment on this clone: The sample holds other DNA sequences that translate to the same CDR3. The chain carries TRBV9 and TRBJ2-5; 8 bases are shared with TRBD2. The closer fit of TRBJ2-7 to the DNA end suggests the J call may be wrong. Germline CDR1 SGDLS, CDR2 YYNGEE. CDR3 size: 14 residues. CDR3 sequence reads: CASSVSGGTYEQYF. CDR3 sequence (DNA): TGTGCCAGCAGCGTATCGGGGGGGACCTACGAGCAGTACTTC.

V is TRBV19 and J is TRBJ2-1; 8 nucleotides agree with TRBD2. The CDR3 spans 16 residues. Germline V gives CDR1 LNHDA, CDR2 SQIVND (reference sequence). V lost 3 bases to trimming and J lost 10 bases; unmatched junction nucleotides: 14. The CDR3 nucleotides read TGTGCCAGTAGTATCGGGACTAGTGACATCCCGTGGGAGCAGTTCTTC. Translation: CASSIGTSDIPWEQFF.

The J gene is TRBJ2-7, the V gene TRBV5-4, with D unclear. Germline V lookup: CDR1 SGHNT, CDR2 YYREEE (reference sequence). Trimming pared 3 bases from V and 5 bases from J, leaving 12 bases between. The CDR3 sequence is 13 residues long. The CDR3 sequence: CASSSERFDEQYF. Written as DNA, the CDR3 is TGTGCCAGCAGCTCAGAGAGGTTTGACGAGCAGTACTTC.

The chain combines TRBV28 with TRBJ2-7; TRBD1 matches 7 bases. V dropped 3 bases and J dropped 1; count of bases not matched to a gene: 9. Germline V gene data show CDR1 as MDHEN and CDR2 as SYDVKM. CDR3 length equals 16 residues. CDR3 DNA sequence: TGTGCCAGCAGTTTCACGCTGGCAGGGGGATCCTACGAGCAGTACTTC. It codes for CASSFTLAGGSYEQYF.

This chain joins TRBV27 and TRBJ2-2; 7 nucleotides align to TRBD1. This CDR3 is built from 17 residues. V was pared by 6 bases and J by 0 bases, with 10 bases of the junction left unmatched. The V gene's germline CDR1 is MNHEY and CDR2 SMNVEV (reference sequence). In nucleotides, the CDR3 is TGTGCCAGCAGCCCGGACAGGACAGCTTCGAACACCGGGGAGCTGTTTTTT. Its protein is CASSPDRTASNTGELFF.

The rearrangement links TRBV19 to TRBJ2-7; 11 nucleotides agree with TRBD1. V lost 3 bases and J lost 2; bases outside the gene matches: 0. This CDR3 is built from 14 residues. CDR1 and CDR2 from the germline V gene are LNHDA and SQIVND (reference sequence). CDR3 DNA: TGTGCCAGTAGTATGGGACAGGGGGCCTACGAGCAGTACTTC. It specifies CASSMGQGAYEQYF.

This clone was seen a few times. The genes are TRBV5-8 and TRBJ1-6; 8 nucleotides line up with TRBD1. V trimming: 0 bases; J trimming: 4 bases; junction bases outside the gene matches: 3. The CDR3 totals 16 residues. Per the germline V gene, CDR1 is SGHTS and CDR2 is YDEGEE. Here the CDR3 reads CASSLAGQDYNSPLHF. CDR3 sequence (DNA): TGTGCCAGCAGCTTGGCGGGACAGGATTATAATTCACCCCTCCACTTT.

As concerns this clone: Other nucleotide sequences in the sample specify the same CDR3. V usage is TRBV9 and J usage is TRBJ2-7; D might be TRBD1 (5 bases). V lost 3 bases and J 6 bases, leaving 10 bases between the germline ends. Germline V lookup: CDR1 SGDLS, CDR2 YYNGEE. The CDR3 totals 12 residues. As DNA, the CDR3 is TGTGCCAGCAGCGCCTCAGGGTCCGAGCAGTACTTC. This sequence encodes CASSASGSEQYF.

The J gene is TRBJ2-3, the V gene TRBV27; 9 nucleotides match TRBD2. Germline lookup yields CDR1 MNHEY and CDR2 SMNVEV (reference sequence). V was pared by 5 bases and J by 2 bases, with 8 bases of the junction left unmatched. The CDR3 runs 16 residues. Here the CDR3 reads CASSLRAGGSTDTQYF. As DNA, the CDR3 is TGTGCCAGCAGTCTTAGAGCGGGGGGCTCCACAGATACGCAGTATTTT.

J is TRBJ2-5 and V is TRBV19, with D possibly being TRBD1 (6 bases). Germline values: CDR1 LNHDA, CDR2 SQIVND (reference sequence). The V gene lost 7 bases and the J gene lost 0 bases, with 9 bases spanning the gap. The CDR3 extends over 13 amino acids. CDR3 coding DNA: TGTGCCAGTAACGACAGGAACCAAGAGACCCAGTACTTC. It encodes CASNDRNQETQYF. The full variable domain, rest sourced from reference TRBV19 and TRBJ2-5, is DGGITQSPKYLFRKEGQNVTLSCEQNLNHDAMYWYRQDPGQGLRLIYYSQIVNDFQKGDIAEGYSVSREKKESFPLTVTSAQKNPTAFYLCASNDRNQETQYFGPGTRLLVL.

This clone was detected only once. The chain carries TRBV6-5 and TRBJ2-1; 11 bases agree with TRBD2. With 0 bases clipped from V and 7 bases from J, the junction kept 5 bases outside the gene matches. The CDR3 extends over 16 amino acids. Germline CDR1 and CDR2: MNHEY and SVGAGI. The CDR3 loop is CASSYSTGLAVNEQFF. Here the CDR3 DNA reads TGTGCCAGCAGTTACTCGACGGGACTAGCGGTTAATGAGCAGTTCTTC.

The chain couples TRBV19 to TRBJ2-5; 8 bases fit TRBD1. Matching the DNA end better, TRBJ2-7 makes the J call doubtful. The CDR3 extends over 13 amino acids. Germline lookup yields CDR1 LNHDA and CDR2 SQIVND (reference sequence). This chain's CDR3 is CASSFGQGHEQYF. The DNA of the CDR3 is TGTGCCAGTAGTTTTGGACAGGGCCACGAGCAGTACTTC.

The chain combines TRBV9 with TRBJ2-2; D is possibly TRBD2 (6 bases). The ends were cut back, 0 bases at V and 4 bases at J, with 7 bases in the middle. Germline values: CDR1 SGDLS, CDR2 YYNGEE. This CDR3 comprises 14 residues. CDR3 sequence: CASSVDGSTGELFF. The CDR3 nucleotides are TGTGCCAGCAGCGTAGACGGGAGCACCGGGGAGCTGTTTTTT.

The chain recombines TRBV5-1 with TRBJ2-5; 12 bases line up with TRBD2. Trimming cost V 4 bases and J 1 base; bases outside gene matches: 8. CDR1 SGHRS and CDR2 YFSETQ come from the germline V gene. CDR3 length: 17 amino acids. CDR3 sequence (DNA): TGCGCCAGCAGCGGGACTAGCGGGTCCTCCCCCCAAGAGACCCAGTACTTC. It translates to CASSGTSGSSPQETQYF.

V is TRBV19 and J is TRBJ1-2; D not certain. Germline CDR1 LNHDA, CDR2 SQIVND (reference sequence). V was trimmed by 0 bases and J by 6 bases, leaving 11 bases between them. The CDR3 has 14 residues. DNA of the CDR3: TGTGCCAGTAGTATAGACTACTCCGGGGATGGCTACACCTTC. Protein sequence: CASSIDYSGDGYTF.

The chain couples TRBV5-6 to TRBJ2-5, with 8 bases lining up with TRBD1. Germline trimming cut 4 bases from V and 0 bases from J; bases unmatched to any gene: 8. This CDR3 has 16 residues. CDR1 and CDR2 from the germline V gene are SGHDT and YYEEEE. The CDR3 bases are TGTGCCAGCAGCCCCGGACAGGGAAGGCACCAAGAGACCCAGTACTTC. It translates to CASSPGQGRHQETQYF. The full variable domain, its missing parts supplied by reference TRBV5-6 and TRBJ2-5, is DAGVTQSPTHLIKTRGQQVTLRCSPKSGHDTVSWYQQALGQGPQFIFQYYEEEERQRGNFPDRFSGHQFPNYSSELNVNALLLGDSALYLCASSPGQGRHQETQYFGPGTRLLVL.

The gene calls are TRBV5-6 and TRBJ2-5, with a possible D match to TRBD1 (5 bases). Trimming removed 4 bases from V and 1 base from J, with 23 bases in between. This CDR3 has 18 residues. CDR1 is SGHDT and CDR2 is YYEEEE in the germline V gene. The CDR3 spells CASSPRQGPLPFQETQYF. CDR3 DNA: TGTGCCAGCAGCCCACGGCAGGGCCCTCTCCCATTCCAAGAGACCCAGTACTTC.